One sample yielded the 9 T cell receptor beta chains listed below, sequenced in a study of blood T cell repertoires in COVID-19 (dated by TCRdb to 2020 to 2022). The library was made by the immunoSEQ multiplex PCR assay. TCRdb retrieved this table from immuneACCESS and kept in-frame rearrangements only. Not all clones are present; in checked studies, unresolved V genes account for under half, and no reason is known for the remainder. Across this sample there are over 85,000 clones, with 84% seen only once. The top ten hold around 9.4% of the sample. The material sequenced was peripheral blood. The receptors stem from a man aged 35-49 years with active or convalescent COVID-19.

This chain uses TRBV4-3 with TRBJ1-2, with 9 positions matching TRBD1. The CDR3 is 16 amino acids. The ends lost 1 base at V and 1 base at J; junction bases unmatched: 4. The germline gives CDR1 LGHNA, CDR2 YSLEER. The chain's CDR3 is CASSQGGQGLNYGYTF. The CDR3 region has the DNA TGCGCCAGCAGCCAAGGGGGACAGGGCCTTAACTATGGCTACACCTTC.

This chain connects TRBV6-1 to TRBJ2-7; D remains ambiguous. The germline V gene encodes CDR1 MNHNS and CDR2 SASEGT. Trimming shortened V by 1 base and J by 3 bases, and 16 bases separated the two germline ends. The CDR3 is 16 residues long. CDR3 residues: CASSEDWVRRNYEQYF. CDR3 sequence (DNA): TGTGCCAGCAGTGAAGATTGGGTCCGGCGGAACTACGAGCAGTACTTC.

This clone has just a few counts. V and J are TRBV5-4 and TRBJ2-2; TRBD2 matches at 7 bases. V lost 4 bases to trimming and J lost 1 base; unmatched junction nucleotides: 4. The CDR3 is 15 residues long. Germline-derived CDR1 and CDR2 are SGHNT and YYREEE (reference sequence). Here the CDR3 reads CASSPERGNTGELFF. The DNA of the CDR3 is TGTGCCAGCAGCCCCGAGCGGGGGAACACCGGGGAGCTGTTTTTT.

This chain links TRBV11-2 with TRBJ2-1; 7 bases align to TRBD2. This CDR3 spans 16 amino acids. After removal of 0 bases from V and 10 bases from J, the junction contained 12 bases not matched to a gene. Germline CDR1 reads SGHAT; CDR2 reads FQNNGV. In DNA, the CDR3 is TGTGCCAGCAGCTTAGATCGCGCGGGGGTATTCAAAGAGCAGTTCTTC. Translated, it gives CASSLDRAGVFKEQFF.

The chain couples TRBV7-2 to TRBJ2-6; D call uncertain. V gave up 0 bases and J gave up 0 bases, with 9 bases separating them. Germline-derived CDR1 and CDR2 are SGHTA and FQGNSA. The CDR3 is made up of 17 amino acids. CDR3 DNA: TGTGCCAGCAGCTTAGCGGGCAGAAGCTCTGGGGCCAACGTCCTGACTTTC. As protein: CASSLAGRSSGANVLTF.

The CDR3 DNA follows: TGTGCCAGCAGTACAGGGGTCCAGCCCCAGCATTTT. This encodes CASSTGVQPQHF. The chain employs TRBV6-5 and TRBJ1-5; 7 positions match TRBD1. Germline CDR1 and CDR2: MNHEY and SVGAGI. Losses at the gene ends were 5 bases for V and 7 bases for J; bases not matched to a gene: 2. This CDR3 has 12 amino acids.

The genes are TRBV3-1 (or the pseudogene TRBV3-2) and TRBJ2-3; the match to TRBD2 covers 8 bases. After removal of 1 base from V and 4 bases from J, the junction contained 7 bases not matched to a gene. CDR3 size: 16 residues. The germline CDR1 and CDR2 sequences are LGHDT and YNNKEL (reference sequence). CDR3 nucleotides: TGTGCCAGCAGCCAAGTGCCCCCGGGACTAGCAGATACGCAGTATTTT. Residues: CASSQVPPGLADTQYF.

The CDR3 here is CASSLRTSGATDTQYF. In DNA, the CDR3 is TGTGCCAGCAGTCTGAGGACTAGCGGGGCCACAGATACGCAGTATTTT. The rearrangement links TRBV6-2 or TRBV6-3 to TRBJ2-3; 12 bases line up with TRBD2. Per germline, CDR1 MNHEY and CDR2 SVGEGT. The CDR3 length is 16 residues. V lost 5 bases and J lost 2; bases outside the gene matches: 5.

Comments on this clone: Other DNA sequences in this specimen translate into the identical CDR3. The rearrangement uses TRBV4-1 and TRBJ2-5, with TRBD2 as a possible D gene (5 bases). Looked up from germline, CDR1 is MGHRA and CDR2 is YSYEKL. V lost 0 bases and J 2 bases, leaving 7 bases between the germline ends. CDR3 length: 14 residues. The CDR3 loop reads CASSQDGIQETQYF. Written as DNA, the CDR3 is TGCGCCAGCAGCCAAGACGGGATACAAGAGACCCAGTACTTC.